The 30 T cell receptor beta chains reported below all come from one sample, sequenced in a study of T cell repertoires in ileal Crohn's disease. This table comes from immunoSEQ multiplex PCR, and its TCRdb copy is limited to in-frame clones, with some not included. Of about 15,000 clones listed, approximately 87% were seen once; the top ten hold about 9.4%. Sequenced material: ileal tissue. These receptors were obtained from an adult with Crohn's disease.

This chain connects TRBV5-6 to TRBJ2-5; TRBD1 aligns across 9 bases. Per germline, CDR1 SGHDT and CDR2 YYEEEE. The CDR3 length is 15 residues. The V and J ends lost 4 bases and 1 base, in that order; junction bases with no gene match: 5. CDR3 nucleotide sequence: TGTGCCAGCAGCGAGGACAGGGGAATCCAAGAGACCCAGTACTTC. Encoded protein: CASSEDRGIQETQYF.

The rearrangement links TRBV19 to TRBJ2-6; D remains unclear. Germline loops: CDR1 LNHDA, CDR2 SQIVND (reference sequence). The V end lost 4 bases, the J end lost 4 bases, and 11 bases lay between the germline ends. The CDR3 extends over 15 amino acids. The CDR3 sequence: CASSTPRSGANVLTF. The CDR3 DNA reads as TGTGCCAGTAGTACCCCTCGGTCAGGGGCCAACGTCCTGACTTTC.

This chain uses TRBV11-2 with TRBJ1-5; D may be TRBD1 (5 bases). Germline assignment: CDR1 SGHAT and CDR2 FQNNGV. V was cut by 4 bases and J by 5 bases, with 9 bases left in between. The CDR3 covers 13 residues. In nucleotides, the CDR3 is TGTGCCAGCAGCTCCGACAGCTATCAGCCCCAGCATTTT. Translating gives CASSSDSYQPQHF.

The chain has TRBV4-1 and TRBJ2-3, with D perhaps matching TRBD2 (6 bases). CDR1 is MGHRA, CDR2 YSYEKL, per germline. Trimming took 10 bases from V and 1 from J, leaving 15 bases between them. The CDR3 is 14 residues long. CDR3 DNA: TGCGCCAATCGTAAGCCGGGGGGCACAGATACGCAGTATTTT. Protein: CANRKPGGTDTQYF.

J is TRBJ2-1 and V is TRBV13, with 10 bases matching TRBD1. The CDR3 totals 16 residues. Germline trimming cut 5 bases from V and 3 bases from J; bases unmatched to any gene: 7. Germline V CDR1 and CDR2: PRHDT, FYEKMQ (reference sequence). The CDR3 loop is CASSARQGADYNEQFF. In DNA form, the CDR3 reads TGTGCCAGCAGCGCGCGACAGGGGGCTGACTACAATGAGCAGTTCTTC. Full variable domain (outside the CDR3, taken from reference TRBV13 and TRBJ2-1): AAGVIQSPRHLIKEKRETATLKCYPIPRHDTVYWYQQGPGQDPQFLISFYEKMQSDKGSIPDRFSAQQFSDYHSELNMSSLELGDSALYFCASSARQGADYNEQFFGPGTRLTVL.

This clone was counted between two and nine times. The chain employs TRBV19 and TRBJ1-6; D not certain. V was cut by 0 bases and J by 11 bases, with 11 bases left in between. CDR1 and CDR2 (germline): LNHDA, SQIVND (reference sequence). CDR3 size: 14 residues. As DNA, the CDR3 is TGTGCCAGTAGTATAGACGTTGTAGTCGCACCCCTCCACTTT. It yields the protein CASSIDVVVAPLHF.

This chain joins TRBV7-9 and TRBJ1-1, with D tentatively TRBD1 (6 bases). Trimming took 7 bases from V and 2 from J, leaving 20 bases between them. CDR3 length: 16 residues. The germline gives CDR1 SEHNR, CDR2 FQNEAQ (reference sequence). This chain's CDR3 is CASTMVGRGKNTEAFF. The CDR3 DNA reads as TGTGCCAGCACCATGGTGGGGAGGGGGAAAAACACTGAAGCTTTCTTT.

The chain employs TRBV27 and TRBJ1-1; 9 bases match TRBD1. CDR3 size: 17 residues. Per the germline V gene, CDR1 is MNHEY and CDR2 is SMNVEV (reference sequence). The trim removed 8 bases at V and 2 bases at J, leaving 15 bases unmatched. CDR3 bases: TGTGCCAGCGGGCAAGGGAGGACAGGGGTGGCAAACACTGAAGCTTTCTTT. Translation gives CASGQGRTGVANTEAFF.

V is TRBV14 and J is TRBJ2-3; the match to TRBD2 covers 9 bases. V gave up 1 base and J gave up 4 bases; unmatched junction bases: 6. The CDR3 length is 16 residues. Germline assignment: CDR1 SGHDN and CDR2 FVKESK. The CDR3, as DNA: TGTGCCAGCAGCCAAGGGGATCGCGGGGGGGCAGATACGCAGTATTTT. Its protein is CASSQGDRGGADTQYF. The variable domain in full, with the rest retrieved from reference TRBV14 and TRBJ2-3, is EAGVTQFPSHSVIEKGQTVTLRCDPISGHDNLYWYRRVMGKEIKFLLHFVKESKQDESGMPNNRFLAERTGGTYSTLKVQPAELEDSGVYFCASSQGDRGGADTQYFGPGTRLTVL.

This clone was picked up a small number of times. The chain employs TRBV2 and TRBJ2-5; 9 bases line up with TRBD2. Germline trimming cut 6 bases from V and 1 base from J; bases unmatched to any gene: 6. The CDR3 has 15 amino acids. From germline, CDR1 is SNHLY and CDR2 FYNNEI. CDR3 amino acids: CASSPGLAPQETQYF. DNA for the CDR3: TGTGCCAGCAGCCCGGGACTAGCACCCCAAGAGACCCAGTACTTC.

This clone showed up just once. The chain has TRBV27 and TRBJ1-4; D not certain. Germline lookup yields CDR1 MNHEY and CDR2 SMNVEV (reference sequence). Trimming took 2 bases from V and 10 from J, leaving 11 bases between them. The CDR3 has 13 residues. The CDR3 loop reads CASSLRSSPKLFF. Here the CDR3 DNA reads TGTGCCAGCAGTTTACGCAGTTCTCCAAAACTGTTTTTT.

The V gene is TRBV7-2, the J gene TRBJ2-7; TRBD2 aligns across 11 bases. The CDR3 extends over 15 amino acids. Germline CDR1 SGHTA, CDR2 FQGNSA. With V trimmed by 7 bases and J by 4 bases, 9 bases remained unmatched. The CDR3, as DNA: TGTGCCAGCACAACCGGGACTAGCGGTCGTTACGAGCAGTACTTC. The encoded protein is CASTTGTSGRYEQYF.

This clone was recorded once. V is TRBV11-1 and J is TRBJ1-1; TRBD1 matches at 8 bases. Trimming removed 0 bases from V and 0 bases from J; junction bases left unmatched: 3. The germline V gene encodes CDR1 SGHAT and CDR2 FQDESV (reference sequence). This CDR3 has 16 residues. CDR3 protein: CASSLARTGMNTEAFF. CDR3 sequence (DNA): TGTGCCAGCAGCTTAGCCCGGACAGGGATGAACACTGAAGCTTTCTTT.

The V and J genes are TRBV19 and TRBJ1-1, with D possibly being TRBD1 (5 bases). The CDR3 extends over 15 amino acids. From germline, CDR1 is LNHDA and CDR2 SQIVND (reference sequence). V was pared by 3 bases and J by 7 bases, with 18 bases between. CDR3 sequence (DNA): TGTGCCAGTAGTATCGGCGGAGGGGATAGTAATGAAGCTTTCTTT. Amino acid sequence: CASSIGGGDSNEAFF.

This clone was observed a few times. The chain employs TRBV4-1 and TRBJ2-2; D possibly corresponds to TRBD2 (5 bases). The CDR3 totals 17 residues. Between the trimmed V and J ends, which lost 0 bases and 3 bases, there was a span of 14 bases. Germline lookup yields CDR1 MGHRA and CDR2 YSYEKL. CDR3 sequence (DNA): TGCGCCAGCAGCCAAGATTCCGGGATCCCGTACACCGGGGAGCTGTTTTTT. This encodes CASSQDSGIPYTGELFF.

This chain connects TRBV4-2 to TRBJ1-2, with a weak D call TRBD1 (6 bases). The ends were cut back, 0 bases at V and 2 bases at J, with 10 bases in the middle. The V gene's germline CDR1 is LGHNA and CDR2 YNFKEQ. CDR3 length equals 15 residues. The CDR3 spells CASSQDAQGNYGYTF. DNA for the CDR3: TGTGCCAGCAGCCAAGACGCTCAGGGGAACTATGGCTACACCTTC.

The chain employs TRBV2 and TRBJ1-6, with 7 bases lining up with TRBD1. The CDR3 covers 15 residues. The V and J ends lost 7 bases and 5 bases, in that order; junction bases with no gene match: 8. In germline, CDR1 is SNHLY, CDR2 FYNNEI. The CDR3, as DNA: TGTGCCAGCACTCTGACAGGGAGGAATAATTCACCCCTCCACTTT. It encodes CASTLTGRNNSPLHF.

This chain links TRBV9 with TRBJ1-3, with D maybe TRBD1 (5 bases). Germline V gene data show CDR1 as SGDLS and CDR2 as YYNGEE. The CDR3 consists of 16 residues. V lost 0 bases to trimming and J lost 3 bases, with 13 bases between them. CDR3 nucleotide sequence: TGTGCCAGCAGCGTAGCCGCTACAGGTTTTGGAAACACCATATATTTT. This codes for CASSVAATGFGNTIYF.

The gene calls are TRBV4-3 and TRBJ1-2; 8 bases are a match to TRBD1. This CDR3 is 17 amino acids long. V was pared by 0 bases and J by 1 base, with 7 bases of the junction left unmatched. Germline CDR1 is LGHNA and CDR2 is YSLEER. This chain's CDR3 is CASSQDGRDRFNYGYTF. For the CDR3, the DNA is TGCGCCAGCAGCCAAGATGGGAGGGACAGGTTTAACTATGGCTACACCTTC.

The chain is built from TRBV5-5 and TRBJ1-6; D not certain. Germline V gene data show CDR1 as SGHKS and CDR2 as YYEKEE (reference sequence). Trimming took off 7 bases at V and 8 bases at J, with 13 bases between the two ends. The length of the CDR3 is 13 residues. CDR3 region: CASQRRPDSPLHF. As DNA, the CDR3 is TGTGCCAGCCAGAGGCGACCGGATTCACCCCTCCACTTT.

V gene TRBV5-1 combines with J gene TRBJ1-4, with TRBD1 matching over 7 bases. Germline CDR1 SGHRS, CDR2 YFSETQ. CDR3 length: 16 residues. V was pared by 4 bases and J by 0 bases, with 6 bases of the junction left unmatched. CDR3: CASSLDRRATNEKLFF. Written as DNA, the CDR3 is TGCGCCAGCAGCCTGGACAGGCGTGCAACTAATGAAAAACTGTTTTTT.

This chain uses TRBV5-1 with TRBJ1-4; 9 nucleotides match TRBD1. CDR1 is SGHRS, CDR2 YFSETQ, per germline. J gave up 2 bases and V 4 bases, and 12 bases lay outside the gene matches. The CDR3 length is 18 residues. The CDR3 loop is CASSKSGTGYPTNEKLFF. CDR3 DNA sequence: TGCGCCAGCAGCAAATCCGGGACAGGGTATCCCACTAATGAAAAACTGTTTTTT.

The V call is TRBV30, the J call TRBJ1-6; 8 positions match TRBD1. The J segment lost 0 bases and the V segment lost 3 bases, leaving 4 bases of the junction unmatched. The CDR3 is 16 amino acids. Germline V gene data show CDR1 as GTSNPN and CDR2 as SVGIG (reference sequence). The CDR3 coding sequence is TGTGCCTGGAGGAACAGGGGGAGCTCCTATAATTCACCCCTCCACTTT. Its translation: CAWRNRGSSYNSPLHF.

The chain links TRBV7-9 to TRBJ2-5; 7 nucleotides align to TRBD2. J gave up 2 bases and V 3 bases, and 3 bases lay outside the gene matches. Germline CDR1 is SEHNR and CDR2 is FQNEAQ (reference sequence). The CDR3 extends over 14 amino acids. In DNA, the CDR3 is TGTGCCAGCAGCTTGGGGGGACTACAAGAGACCCAGTACTTC. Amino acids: CASSLGGLQETQYF.

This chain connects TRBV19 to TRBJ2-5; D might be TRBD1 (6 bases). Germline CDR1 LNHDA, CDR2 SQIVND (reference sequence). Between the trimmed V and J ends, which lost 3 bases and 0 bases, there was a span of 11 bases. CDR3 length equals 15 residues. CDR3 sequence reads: CASSMGTHDQETQYF. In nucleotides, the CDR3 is TGTGCCAGTAGTATGGGGACACACGACCAAGAGACCCAGTACTTC.

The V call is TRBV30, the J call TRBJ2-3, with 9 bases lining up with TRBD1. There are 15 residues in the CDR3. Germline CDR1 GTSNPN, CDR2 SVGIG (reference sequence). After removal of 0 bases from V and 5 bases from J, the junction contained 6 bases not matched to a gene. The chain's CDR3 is CAWSVRTGVGDTQYF. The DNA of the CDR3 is TGTGCCTGGAGTGTGAGGACAGGGGTTGGAGATACGCAGTATTTT.

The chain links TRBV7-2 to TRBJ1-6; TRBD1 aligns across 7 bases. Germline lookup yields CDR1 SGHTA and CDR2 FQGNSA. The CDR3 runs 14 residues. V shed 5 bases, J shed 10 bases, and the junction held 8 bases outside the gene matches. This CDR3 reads CASSPTGPRSPLHF. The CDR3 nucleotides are TGTGCCAGCAGCCCGACAGGGCCTCGGTCACCCCTCCACTTT.

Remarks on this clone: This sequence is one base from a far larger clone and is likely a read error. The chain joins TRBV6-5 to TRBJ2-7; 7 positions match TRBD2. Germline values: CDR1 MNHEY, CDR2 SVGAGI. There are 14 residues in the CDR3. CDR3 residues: CASSYSGGGYEPYF. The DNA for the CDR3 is TGTGCCAGCAGTTACTCGGGCGGGGGTTACGAGCCGTACTTC.

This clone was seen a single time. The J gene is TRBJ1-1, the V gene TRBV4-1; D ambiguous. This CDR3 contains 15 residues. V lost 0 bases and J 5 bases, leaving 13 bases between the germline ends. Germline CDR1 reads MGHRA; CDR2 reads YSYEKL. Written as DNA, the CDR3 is TGCGCCAGCAGCCAAGATATCAGCCGGGGAACTGAAGCTTTCTTT. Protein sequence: CASSQDISRGTEAFF.

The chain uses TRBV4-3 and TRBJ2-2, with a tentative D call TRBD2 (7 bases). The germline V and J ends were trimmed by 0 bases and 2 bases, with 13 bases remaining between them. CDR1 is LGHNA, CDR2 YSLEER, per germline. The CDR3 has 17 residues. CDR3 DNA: TGCGCCAGCAGCCAAGAAGGGGGGGGCATCAACACCGGGGAGCTGTTTTTT. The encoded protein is CASSQEGGGINTGELFF.